The entry that follows covers one T cell receptor beta chain sequence. CDR1 and CDR2 from the germline V gene are LNHDA and SQIVND (reference sequence). The CDR3 runs 14 residues. V was shortened by 3 bases and J by 2 bases, with 8 bases between the two germline ends. These data originate in a study of chemoradiotherapy in HPV16-positive cancers. Sequencing was performed with immunoSEQ multiplex PCR; in TCRdb, only in-frame clones are kept and a portion is missing. The sample consists of 9,500 to 15,000 clones, around 66% of them appearing once. The chain employs TRBV19 and TRBJ2-1; D unclear. Sample collection occurred from a patient who underwent chemoradiotherapy. The sequence derives from a human donor with HPV-associated anogenital cancer. Written as DNA, the CDR3 is TGTGCCAGTAGTATCGGCCGAACCTACAATGAGCAGTTCTTC. This gives the protein CASSIGRTYNEQFF.